This T cell receptor beta chain is from a study of Graves' ophthalmopathy and Graves' hyperthyroidism. The authors amplified TCR beta CDR3 regions from RNA transcripts. HTBI primers primed a first-round RT-PCR, and a second-round multiplex PCR followed. TCRdb fed the multiplex PCR reads into MiXCR, producing one record per CDR3 protein. Seen here are about 1.2 million distinct CDR3 sequences, about two fifths observed once, and the top ten hold 11%. This clonotype came up many times. V lost 5 bases, J lost 5 bases, and 11 bases stayed unmatched. Germline CDR1 reads KGHDR; CDR2 reads SFDVKD. The CDR3 has 16 amino acids.

Input material: peripheral blood or thyroid tissue (not recorded which). The sequence was collected from an adult man with Graves' hyperthyroidism. This sequence joins TRBV24-1 and TRBJ2-5; TRBD1 agrees at 9 bases. The DNA for the CDR3 is TGTGCCACCAGTGCACTGGGACAGGGTTATGTTGAGACCCAGTACTTC. It translates to CATSALGQGYVETQYF.